This is a list of T cell receptor beta chains from one sample in a study of neurological immune-mediated disorders. TCRdb fed the 5' RACE reads into MiXCR, producing one record per CDR3 protein. The sample records about 39,000 distinct CDR3 sequences, just under 7.5% being singletons. Sequencing was performed on CD4+ T cells from blood. These receptors all stem from a man between 50 and 59 years old in good health. CDR3s include the opening cysteine and the closing phenylalanine or tryptophan. A D gene is named only where the DNA matches it firmly. Not all rows give a size; the values are once, few, many and, for expanded clones, a class.

d_call	clone_size	v_call	j_call	cdr3_aa	cdr3_nt
-	many	TRBV20-1	TRBJ2-7	CSARDLGISYEQYF	TGCAGTGCTAGAGATTTAGGTATCTCCTACGAGCAGTACTTC
TRBD2	few	TRBV30	TRBJ2-7	CAWSVLAGPYEQYF	TGTGCCTGGAGTGTACTAGCGGGCCCTTACGAGCAGTACTTC
-	-	TRBV5-1	TRBJ2-1	CASSWASGPQSSYNEQFF	TGCGCCAGCAGCTGGGCCTCGGGCCCCCAGAGCTCCTACAATGAGCAGTTCTTC
-	many	TRBV20-1	TRBJ1-2	CSARVGPLRGYTF	TGCAGTGCTAGAGTGGGACCATTAAGGGGCTACACCTTC
-	many	TRBV28	TRBJ1-3	CASRLQGGNTIYF	TGTGCCAGTCGTCTTCAAGGGGGTAACACCATATATTTT
-	-	TRBV15	TRBJ2-6	CATSRDSGSGANVLTF	TGTGCCACCAGCAGAGATAGCGGCTCTGGGGCCAACGTCCTGACTTTC
TRBD2	many	TRBV6-2/TRBV6-3	TRBJ2-1	CASSYIASGSYNEQFF	TGTGCCAGCAGTTATATAGCTAGCGGGAGCTACAATGAGCAGTTCTTC
-	many	TRBV13	TRBJ2-7	CASSLGVIYRAGDEQYF	TGTGCCAGCAGCTTAGGTGTGATTTACAGGGCCGGTGACGAGCAGTACTTC
TRBD1	-	TRBV27	TRBJ1-2	CASRSRGTGNQWNYGYTF	TGTGCCAGCAGGTCACGTGGGACAGGGAATCAGTGGAACTATGGCTACACCTTC
-	many	TRBV4-1	TRBJ2-3	CASSQVIRTGQRPWETDTQYF	TGCGCCAGCAGCCAAGTAATCCGGACGGGGCAACGACCTTGGGAAACAGATACGCAGTATTTT
TRBD1	many	TRBV12-3/TRBV12-4	TRBJ2-5	CASSTTGGFRIETQYF	TGTGCCAGCAGTACGACAGGGGGCTTCCGCATAGAGACCCAGTACTTC
-	many	TRBV7-2	TRBJ2-2	CASSLDQTNTGELFF	TGTGCCAGCAGCTTAGATCAGACAAACACCGGGGAGCTGTTTTTT
-	many	TRBV27	TRBJ2-1	CASRLEGGLNEQFF	TGTGCCAGCAGACTAGAGGGGGGGCTCAATGAGCAGTTCTTC
-	many	TRBV5-1	TRBJ2-5	CASSLAGSSAQYF	TGCGCCAGCAGCTTGGCCGGATCCTCGGCCCAGTACTTC
TRBD2	many	TRBV20-1	TRBJ2-1	CSARVGTSGSREQFF	TGCAGTGCTAGAGTAGGGACTAGCGGGAGTCGCGAGCAGTTCTTC
-	few	TRBV30	TRBJ2-5	CAWSGSSAETQYF	TGTGCCTGGAGTGGGTCTTCGGCTGAGACCCAGTACTTC
-	many	TRBV10-3	TRBJ2-3	CAISESADTQYF	TGTGCCATCAGTGAGTCCGCAGATACGCAGTATTTT
TRBD1	many	TRBV7-8	TRBJ1-1	CASSSLRRQGEIREAFF	TGTGCCAGCAGCTCCCTGCGACGACAGGGGGAGATCAGGGAAGCTTTCTTT
-	-	TRBV7-2	TRBJ2-7	CASQEASTYEQYF	TGTGCCAGCCAAGAGGCTAGCACCTACGAGCAGTACTTC
TRBD2	-	TRBV29-1	TRBJ2-7	CSVKRDSYEQYF	TGCAGCGTTAAGCGGGATTCCTACGAGCAGTACTTC